This T cell receptor (beta chain) was identified in a study of response to subunit inactivated influenza vaccine. V lost 1 base and J 6 bases, leaving 10 bases between the germline ends. This CDR3 is 13 amino acids long. This clonotype showed up just a few times. TCRdb processed the RT-PCR reads anew with MiXCR; each CDR3 protein has one entry. The sample includes just under 550,000 distinct CDR3 sequences, roughly a quarter of them seen just once. The same specimen was also included in a second study, on T cells expressing NK-cell markers. From that study: It was by 5'RACE template switching with UMIs that TCR beta cDNA was made. It was from sorted CD3+CD56+NKG2C+, CD3+CD56+NKG2C- and CD3+CD56-NKG2C+ T cells that TCR beta repertoires came. Just one sequenced donor of eight was HCMV-seronegative, while seven were seropositive. With an anti-gamma-delta TCR antibody, sorting in several experiments was kept to alpha-beta TCR T cells.

The specimen comprised CD4+ T cells sorted from PBMCs, sampled 11 to 12 days after vaccination. This sequence was found in a man over 45 who received an inactivated influenza vaccine. The chain is built from TRBV12-3 or TRBV12-4 and TRBJ2-7, with D perhaps matching TRBD2 (6 bases). As DNA, the CDR3 is TGTGCCAGCAGTTTAGTTATCGGGGGCGAGCAGTACTTC. Translation gives CASSLVIGGEQYF.